This TCR beta chain appears in the sequencing data of a study of T-cell memory formation after mild COVID-19 (dated by TCRdb to about 2021). About the study as a whole: TCR sequence clusters from the two donors were largely donor specific. T-cell clones expanding and contracting after mild COVID-19 in a couple of donors were tracked by longitudinal TCRalpha and TCRbeta repertoire sequencing. Two young, previously healthy adult volunteers, one female and one male, were included in the cohort.

The sequencer listed for this sample is Illumina NovaSeq 6000. cDNA libraries for TCRalpha and TCRbeta were prepared by 5'RACE using constant-segment primers, with sample barcodes and unique molecular identifiers added. Trizol reagent was used to extract RNA from every sample. Amplification of the libraries took two PCR steps, and the second step added a second sample barcode plus Illumina TruSeq adapters. Libraries were sequenced on an Illumina NovaSeq with 2 x 150 bp paired-end reads. The study's own analysis went as follows. The reads were demultiplexed and collapsed into UMI-guided consensus sequences using migec v1.2.7. Using mixcr v2.1.11, the UMI consensuses were aligned to TRA and TRB V and J templates and assembled into clonotypes. Clonotypes were classified as expanded or contracted when called significant by both edgeR and NoisET, with noise models trained on biological replicates. For edgeR calls, the cutoffs were a false discovery rate-adjusted p below 0.01 and a log2 fold-change threshold of 1. As an exploratory analysis of dynamics, PCA with hierarchical clustering was applied to max-normalized trajectories of the 1000 most abundant clonotypes. Each responding clone was given a CD4 or CD8 phenotype based on the CD4+ and CD8+ repertoires, which had been sequenced separately. TCRdb took the public reads, trimmed them with fastp at Q25, ran MiXCR for clone calling and kept in-frame beta chains. Rows are unified per CDR3 protein, each entry keeping the most common DNA and genes. The V and J calls come from TCRdb's annotation, not from the publication. This sample holds 150,000 to 200,000 distinct CDR3 sequences; roughly 14% were observed only once. The ten largest clones represent 13% to 15% of the sample.

Measured from the cysteine to the phenylalanine, the CDR3 is 15 residues long. Here the CDR3 DNA is all that survives: 45 bases in frame from base 1. From the germline V gene (reference sequence), CDR1 is MNHEY and CDR2 is SMNVEV. Relative to germline, V is 5 bases shorter and J is 1 base shorter, with 14 bases between their ends. Ficoll-Paque density gradient centrifugation was used to isolate PBMCs. Study-wide conclusions, independent of this receptor: Only a couple of mild cases were covered by the study, and larger cohorts that include severe cases with pre-infection samples were considered necessary. Some responding clones were found in pre-infection memory, which suggests that pre-existing cross-reactive memory T cells took part in the SARS-CoV-2 response. Clones that contracted from day 15 to 85 showed balanced CD4/CD8 phenotypes, whereas a second wave of clones that expanded from day 15 to 37 leaned towards CD4+. Contracting CD4+ clones were located mainly in the CM and EM memory subsets, whereas CD8+ clones were found to be enriched in EMRA. SARS-CoV-2 specificity of the second-wave clones peaking on day 37 was not confirmed.

The sample holds a few counts of this clonotype. The antigen it recognizes is unknown. Per-base qualities were not stored, and no clone one base away is much larger. The V and J genes are TRBV27 and TRBJ1-1, with a weak D call of TRBD1 (5 bases match). This TCR derives from an adult woman who had mild COVID-19 (a few samples of this study predate the infection). The sample titles of this study are shuffled in the database, so cell type and time point are left out; the donor was told from shared clones. Sequencing was performed on PBMCs or a T cell subset sorted from them (not recorded which). In nucleotide form, the sequence is TGTGCCAGCAGTACCCGCCCGAGGGGGAACACTGAAGCTTTCTTT. This yields the protein CASSTRPRGNTEAFF.